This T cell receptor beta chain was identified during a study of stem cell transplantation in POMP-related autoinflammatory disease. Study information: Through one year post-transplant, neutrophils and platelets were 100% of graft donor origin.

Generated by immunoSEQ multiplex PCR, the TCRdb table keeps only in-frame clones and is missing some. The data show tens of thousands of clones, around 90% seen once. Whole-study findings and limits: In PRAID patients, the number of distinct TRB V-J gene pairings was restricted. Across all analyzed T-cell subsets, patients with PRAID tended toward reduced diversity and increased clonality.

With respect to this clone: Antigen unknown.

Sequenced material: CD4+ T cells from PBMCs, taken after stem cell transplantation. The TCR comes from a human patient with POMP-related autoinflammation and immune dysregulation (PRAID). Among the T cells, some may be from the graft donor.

In DNA form, the CDR3 reads TGTGCCAGCAGCTTAGCTAGGGAAAATGAGCAGTTCTTC. It specifies CASSLARENEQFF. V is TRBV7-8 and J is TRBJ2-1; D call uncertain. Trimming removed 0 bases from V and 7 bases from J, with 7 bases in between. Germline V gives CDR1 SGHVS, CDR2 FQNEAQ. This CDR3 region has 13 residues.